This is a list of T cell receptor beta chains from one sample in a study of blood T cell repertoires in COVID-19. Sequencing used immunoSEQ multiplex PCR; TCRdb keeps in-frame clones, though not all of them. The data hold some 130,000 clones, with more than 85% observed a single time. Sequencing input: peripheral blood. The receptors stem from a man in his 60s with COVID-19, enrolled during active disease. Both conserved end residues are part of each CDR3. The D gene is left open where the match is weak. Size is stated for part of the rows, as once, few or many counts, or as a class when the clone is expanded.

v_gene: TRBV7-2; abundance: NA; d_gene: NA; j_gene: TRBJ1-5; CDR3nt: TGTGCCAGCAGCTTATTTGGGGGGGCCAATCAGCCCCAGCATTTT; CDR3aa: CASSLFGGANQPQHF
v_gene: TRBV5-1; abundance: NA; d_gene: TRBD1; j_gene: TRBJ1-2; CDR3nt: TGCGCCAGCAGCCCCCTTAGGACGGACAGGGGTGGCTACACCTTC; CDR3aa: CASSPLRTDRGGYTF
v_gene: TRBV7-8; abundance: NA; d_gene: NA; j_gene: TRBJ2-5; CDR3nt: TGTGCCAGCAGCTTTCGCAGGGGCGCTGGGGAGACCCAGTACTTC; CDR3aa: CASSFRRGAGETQYF
v_gene: TRBV2; abundance: NA; d_gene: NA; j_gene: TRBJ1-2; CDR3nt: TGTGCCAGCAGTTCTTCCGGGACACATGGCTACACCTTC; CDR3aa: CASSSSGTHGYTF
v_gene: TRBV5-8; abundance: NA; d_gene: TRBD1; j_gene: TRBJ1-1; CDR3nt: TGTGCCAGCAGCTTGGGGACAGGTTTCGCGGACACTGAAGCTTTCTTT; CDR3aa: CASSLGTGFADTEAFF
v_gene: TRBV5-4; abundance: NA; d_gene: NA; j_gene: TRBJ1-4; CDR3nt: TGTGCCAGCAGCTTGTCTCAGGGGAATGAAAAACTGTTTTTT; CDR3aa: CASSLSQGNEKLFF
v_gene: TRBV7-2; abundance: NA; d_gene: NA; j_gene: TRBJ2-5; CDR3nt: TGTGCCAGCAGCTTTTTCGCGAAAGAGACCCAGTACTTC; CDR3aa: CASSFFAKETQYF
v_gene: TRBV6-1; abundance: NA; d_gene: TRBD1; j_gene: TRBJ1-1; CDR3nt: TGTGCCAGCAGTGAAGAGTTTGGACAGGGTAGGGCAAGAACTGAAGCTTTCTTT; CDR3aa: CASSEEFGQGRARTEAFF
v_gene: TRBV21-1; abundance: NA; d_gene: NA; j_gene: TRBJ1-6; CDR3nt: TGTGCCAGCAGCAACAATTCTGGGACAGCCCGTTGGAGCTTTATCTTCGCCCTCCACTTT; CDR3aa: CASSNNSGTARWSFIFALHF
v_gene: TRBV3-1/TRBV3-2; abundance: NA; d_gene: TRBD1; j_gene: TRBJ2-7; CDR3nt: TGTGCCAGCAGCCAAGGCTATCTGAGCGGACAGGTATTCATCTTTAGCTCCTACGAGCAGTACTTC; CDR3aa: CASSQGYLSGQVFIFSSYEQYF
v_gene: TRBV9; abundance: NA; d_gene: NA; j_gene: TRBJ1-4; CDR3nt: TGTGCCAGCAGCGTAGGGACAGCCGCAACTAATGAAAAACTGTTTTTT; CDR3aa: CASSVGTAATNEKLFF
v_gene: TRBV5-1; abundance: NA; d_gene: NA; j_gene: TRBJ1-3; CDR3nt: TGCGCCAGCAGCCTGGGGTCGTATTCGAGCTCTGGAAACACCATATATTTT; CDR3aa: CASSLGSYSSSGNTIYF
v_gene: TRBV4-3; abundance: few; d_gene: NA; j_gene: TRBJ2-3; CDR3nt: TGCGCCAGCAGCCAAGATCTGAGTTCTTATACGCAGTATTTT; CDR3aa: CASSQDLSSYTQYF
v_gene: TRBV5-8; abundance: NA; d_gene: TRBD1; j_gene: TRBJ2-7; CDR3nt: TGTGCCAGCAGAAAGGACAGGCAGAGCTCCTACGAGCAGTACTTC; CDR3aa: CASRKDRQSSYEQYF
v_gene: TRBV7-9; abundance: NA; d_gene: TRBD1; j_gene: TRBJ1-5; CDR3nt: TGTGCCAGCAGCCCCGGGACAGGGGAACTTCAGCCCCAGCATTTT; CDR3aa: CASSPGTGELQPQHF
v_gene: TRBV30; abundance: NA; d_gene: NA; j_gene: TRBJ2-3; CDR3nt: TGTGCCTCAAGGACAGCTAAAATCACAGATACGCAGTATTTT; CDR3aa: CASRTAKITDTQYF
v_gene: TRBV4-2; abundance: once; d_gene: NA; j_gene: TRBJ2-3; CDR3nt: TGTGCCAGCAGCCAAGTAACCCTAGCGAACACAGATACGCAGTATTTT; CDR3aa: CASSQVTLANTDTQYF
v_gene: TRBV9; abundance: NA; d_gene: NA; j_gene: TRBJ1-1; CDR3nt: TGTGCCAGCAGCGTAGGGCAGGACACTGAAGCTTTCTTT; CDR3aa: CASSVGQDTEAFF
v_gene: TRBV19; abundance: NA; d_gene: NA; j_gene: TRBJ1-5; CDR3nt: TGTGCCAGTAGCAAAACCTATAATCAGCCCCAGCATTTT; CDR3aa: CASSKTYNQPQHF
v_gene: TRBV29-1; abundance: NA; d_gene: TRBD1; j_gene: TRBJ2-7; CDR3nt: TGCAGCGCTTGGGGGACAGGGGACTCCTACGAGCAGTACTTC; CDR3aa: CSAWGTGDSYEQYF
v_gene: TRBV11-2; abundance: once; d_gene: TRBD2; j_gene: TRBJ2-4; CDR3nt: TGTGCCAGCAGCTTAGAGACGACTAGCGGGGAGTACTTC; CDR3aa: CASSLETTSGEYF
v_gene: TRBV7-6; abundance: NA; d_gene: NA; j_gene: TRBJ1-1; CDR3nt: TGTGCCAGCAGCTCCCCCTTGAACACTGAAGCTTTCTTT; CDR3aa: CASSSPLNTEAFF
v_gene: TRBV19; abundance: NA; d_gene: TRBD2; j_gene: TRBJ2-3; CDR3nt: TGTGCCAGTAGTATAGTTAGTAGCGGGGGCCCTAAGCTGGGATACGATACGCAGTATTTT; CDR3aa: CASSIVSSGGPKLGYDTQYF
v_gene: TRBV3-1/TRBV3-2; abundance: NA; d_gene: TRBD1; j_gene: TRBJ1-2; CDR3nt: TGTGCCAGCAGCCCCCCGACAGGGCGCTATGGCTACACCTTC; CDR3aa: CASSPPTGRYGYTF
v_gene: TRBV5-6; abundance: NA; d_gene: NA; j_gene: TRBJ1-5; CDR3nt: TGTGCCAGCAGCTTGCGGAGTGTCAATCAGCCCCAGCATTTT; CDR3aa: CASSLRSVNQPQHF
v_gene: TRBV7-9; abundance: NA; d_gene: NA; j_gene: TRBJ1-2; CDR3nt: TGTGCCAGCAGCGGCCGGGACACCCTCTATGGCTACACCTTC; CDR3aa: CASSGRDTLYGYTF
v_gene: TRBV14; abundance: NA; d_gene: NA; j_gene: TRBJ1-1; CDR3nt: TGTGCCAGCAGCTCTTGGGTGGACAGTGAAGCTTTCTTT; CDR3aa: CASSSWVDSEAFF
v_gene: TRBV7-9; abundance: NA; d_gene: NA; j_gene: TRBJ1-2; CDR3nt: TGTGCCAGCAGTATCGGGGGGCAGGCCGCCCCTTATGGCTACACCTTC; CDR3aa: CASSIGGQAAPYGYTF
v_gene: TRBV3-1/TRBV3-2; abundance: NA; d_gene: TRBD2; j_gene: TRBJ2-1; CDR3nt: TGTGCCAGCAGCCAAGATCTAGCGGGGGGAACCTACAATGAGCAGTTCTTC; CDR3aa: CASSQDLAGGTYNEQFF
v_gene: TRBV12-3/TRBV12-4; abundance: NA; d_gene: NA; j_gene: TRBJ1-1; CDR3nt: TGTGCCAGCAGTTTAAAGCCGAACACTGAAGCTTTCTTT; CDR3aa: CASSLKPNTEAFF
v_gene: TRBV18; abundance: NA; d_gene: TRBD1; j_gene: TRBJ2-7; CDR3nt: TGTGCCAGCTCACTCGGACAGGGAAGCCCCCACGAGCAGTACTTC; CDR3aa: CASSLGQGSPHEQYF
v_gene: TRBV5-6; abundance: once; d_gene: NA; j_gene: TRBJ1-5; CDR3nt: TGTGCCAGCAAGGAAAGGGGTTTAAATCAGCCCCAGCATTTT; CDR3aa: CASKERGLNQPQHF
v_gene: TRBV28; abundance: NA; d_gene: TRBD1; j_gene: TRBJ1-1; CDR3nt: TGTGCCAGCACCTTGACAGGGGGTAACACTGAAGCTTTCTTT; CDR3aa: CASTLTGGNTEAFF
v_gene: TRBV29-1; abundance: few; d_gene: NA; j_gene: TRBJ1-1; CDR3nt: TGCAGCGTTGTAGTGAACAGGGACACTGAAGCTTTCTTT; CDR3aa: CSVVVNRDTEAFF
v_gene: TRBV4-3; abundance: NA; d_gene: TRBD1; j_gene: TRBJ1-1; CDR3nt: TGCGCCAGCAGCCCTAAACTACAGGGGTTCTCTGAAGCTTTCTTT; CDR3aa: CASSPKLQGFSEAFF
v_gene: TRBV6-4; abundance: NA; d_gene: NA; j_gene: TRBJ2-3; CDR3nt: TGTGCCAGCAGTTACCCTAATGTCCGGGTCCGAAGCACAGATACGCAGTATTTT; CDR3aa: CASSYPNVRVRSTDTQYF
v_gene: TRBV7-2; abundance: NA; d_gene: NA; j_gene: TRBJ1-1; CDR3nt: TGTGCCAGCAGCCCTTTCCAGGGGCCGAGGGACACTGAAGCTTTCTTT; CDR3aa: CASSPFQGPRDTEAFF
v_gene: TRBV3-1/TRBV3-2; abundance: NA; d_gene: NA; j_gene: TRBJ2-5; CDR3nt: TGTGCCAGCAGCCTCAGGGGGGCGAGATACGGGGAGACCCAGTACTTC; CDR3aa: CASSLRGARYGETQYF
v_gene: TRBV5-5; abundance: NA; d_gene: TRBD1; j_gene: TRBJ1-1; CDR3nt: TGTGCCAGCAGCCCCCGGACAGGGACAGGCACTGAAGCTTTCTTT; CDR3aa: CASSPRTGTGTEAFF
v_gene: TRBV7-3; abundance: NA; d_gene: NA; j_gene: TRBJ2-7; CDR3nt: TGTGCCAGCAGTCCCGGGGTGAGAGGAGGCTACGAGCAGTACTTC; CDR3aa: CASSPGVRGGYEQYF
v_gene: TRBV7-8; abundance: NA; d_gene: TRBD1; j_gene: TRBJ2-7; CDR3nt: TGTGCCAGCAGCTCGCGGACAGGGGAGGTCGAGCAGTACTTC; CDR3aa: CASSSRTGEVEQYF
v_gene: TRBV5-4; abundance: NA; d_gene: NA; j_gene: TRBJ1-1; CDR3nt: TGTGCCAGCAGCCAGACCCTAGGGGAAGAAGCTTTCTTT; CDR3aa: CASSQTLGEEAFF
v_gene: TRBV11-3; abundance: NA; d_gene: TRBD2; j_gene: TRBJ2-3; CDR3nt: TGTGCCAGCAGCTTAGGAGGACTAGCCCCGAAGACAGATACGCAGTATTTT; CDR3aa: CASSLGGLAPKTDTQYF
v_gene: TRBV5-1; abundance: NA; d_gene: TRBD2; j_gene: TRBJ2-1; CDR3nt: TGCGCCAGCAGCTACCGGACTAGCGGGACCAATGAGCAGTTCTTC; CDR3aa: CASSYRTSGTNEQFF
v_gene: TRBV7-2; abundance: NA; d_gene: NA; j_gene: TRBJ1-1; CDR3nt: TGTGCCAGCAGCCCTCACAACGGGTTGAACACTGAAGCTTTCTTT; CDR3aa: CASSPHNGLNTEAFF
v_gene: TRBV7-6; abundance: few; d_gene: TRBD2; j_gene: TRBJ2-2; CDR3nt: TGTGCCAGCAGCTCGACTAGCGGGGGCGGGGAGCTGTTTTTT; CDR3aa: CASSSTSGGGELFF
v_gene: TRBV7-3; abundance: once; d_gene: TRBD1; j_gene: TRBJ1-1; CDR3nt: TGTGCCAGCAGCCGGAGACAGGGAGCCGAAGCTTTCTTT; CDR3aa: CASSRRQGAEAFF
v_gene: TRBV3-1/TRBV3-2; abundance: NA; d_gene: NA; j_gene: TRBJ2-1; CDR3nt: TGTGCCAGCAGCCAAGGGAGGGACGACAATGAGCAGTTCTTC; CDR3aa: CASSQGRDDNEQFF
v_gene: TRBV27; abundance: NA; d_gene: NA; j_gene: TRBJ1-2; CDR3nt: TGTGCCAGCAGGCCTACCGGGTCCCTCATGGGTGGCTACACCTTC; CDR3aa: CASRPTGSLMGGYTF
v_gene: TRBV6-6; abundance: few; d_gene: NA; j_gene: TRBJ1-2; CDR3nt: TGTGGCTTAAGAGGAAACTATGGCTACACCTTC; CDR3aa: CGLRGNYGYTF
v_gene: TRBV25-1; abundance: NA; d_gene: NA; j_gene: TRBJ1-3; CDR3nt: TGTGCCAGCAGTGAATGGACAGACACCATATATTTT; CDR3aa: CASSEWTDTIYF
v_gene: TRBV28; abundance: NA; d_gene: NA; j_gene: TRBJ2-5; CDR3nt: TGTGCCAGCAGAGAGTACGTACAAGAGACCCAGTACTTC; CDR3aa: CASREYVQETQYF
v_gene: TRBV5-4; abundance: NA; d_gene: NA; j_gene: TRBJ1-1; CDR3nt: TGTGCCAGCAGCTTGTCGCAGGGTGGAACTGAAGCTTTCTTT; CDR3aa: CASSLSQGGTEAFF